These T cell receptor beta chains were read from a single sample in a study of blood T cells in healthy people across ages. TCRdb re-derived calls from the 5' RACE reads in MiXCR, one entry per CDR3 protein. Among about 1.8 million distinct CDR3 sequences listed, roughly 49% were seen once. The sample taken for sequencing was blood. The receptors shown here come from a woman aged 35 to 49 in good health. The CDR3 runs from the conserved cysteine through the conserved F or W. D genes are given only for firm matches. For some rows the clone size is stated as once, few or many, or as a class when expanded; others skip it.

d_call	v_call	j_call	clone_size	cdr3_nt	cdr3_aa
TRBD1	TRBV15	TRBJ2-3	-	TGTGCCACCAGCAGAGCACAGGGGGCTGGAGATACGCAGTATTTT	CATSRAQGAGDTQYF
TRBD2	TRBV27	TRBJ2-5	-	TGTGCCAGCAGCTCCCCCCGGGGGCTAGCGGGGGACCAAGAGACCCAGTACTTC	CASSSPRGLAGDQETQYF
-	TRBV7-9	TRBJ1-5	few	TGTGCCAGCAGTTCGGGCTTTGATCAGCCCCAGCATTTT	CASSSGFDQPQHF
-	TRBV5-1	TRBJ2-5	-	TGCGCCAGCAGCTCGACGGGCGGGCTAGCGTTAGAGACCCAGTACTTC	CASSSTGGLALETQYF
-	TRBV7-2	TRBJ1-1	-	TGTGCCAGCACTTCCCGCACTGAAGCTTTCTTT	CASTSRTEAFF
TRBD2	TRBV20-1	TRBJ2-3	once	TGCAGTGCCCCTACTAGCGGGGGGCCAGATACGCAGTATTTT	CSAPTSGGPDTQYF
TRBD2	TRBV3-1	TRBJ2-7	-	TGTGCCAGCAGCCCCCTTTCCGGACTAGCGGGGTCCCCCTACGAGCAGTACTTC	CASSPLSGLAGSPYEQYF
TRBD2	TRBV4-1	TRBJ2-5	few	TGCGCCAGCAGCCAACACGACGGGACTAGCGGGGTTGAGACCCAGTACTTC	CASSQHDGTSGVETQYF
TRBD2	TRBV29-1	TRBJ2-1	-	TGCAGCGTTGTAGGAGCGGGGGTCCTCGACTACAATGAGCAGTTCTTC	CSVVGAGVLDYNEQFF
-	TRBV29-1	TRBJ2-5	-	TGCAGCGTCCCCCGAAGGGCAGGGCCCCGCGAGACCCAGTACTTC	CSVPRRAGPRETQYF
TRBD1	TRBV7-2	TRBJ2-7	-	TGTGCCAGCAGACTGGACAGGGCCCAATCCGAGCAGTACTTC	CASRLDRAQSEQYF
-	TRBV29-1	TRBJ1-2	few	TGCAGCGTGACCGGGTCTCGCTATGGCTACACCTTC	CSVTGSRYGYTF
-	TRBV6-2/TRBV6-3	TRBJ2-3	-	TGTGCCAGCAGCCCCCGACAGGTTGGGGCAGATACGCAGTATTTT	CASSPRQVGADTQYF
-	TRBV11-2	TRBJ2-5	-	TGTGCCAGCAGCCCAGTCTGGTCGGGTGAGCAGTACTTC	CASSPVWSGEQYF
-	TRBV27	TRBJ2-1	few	TGTGCCAGCAGTTTATTCTCGGGGGGCCCCCTTAGTAATGAGCAGTTCTTC	CASSLFSGGPLSNEQFF
-	TRBV9	TRBJ2-5	few	TGTGCCAGCAGCGTAGATCCCCGCAGCGCGGAGACCCAGTACTTC	CASSVDPRSAETQYF
TRBD1	TRBV7-2	TRBJ2-1	-	TGTGCCAGCAGCCCCCAGACAGGGAGTCGGGGAAACAATGAGCAGTTCTTC	CASSPQTGSRGNNEQFF
-	TRBV5-1	TRBJ2-5	-	TGCGCCAGCAGCTTACAGGGTGGGGGGTCTCAAGAGACCCAGTACTTC	CASSLQGGGSQETQYF
TRBD2	TRBV9	TRBJ2-3	-	TGTGCCAGCAGCACTTCCGGACTAGCGGGGGGGCTTGGCCTTGGAGATACGCAGTATTTT	CASSTSGLAGGLGLGDTQYF
-	TRBV20-1	TRBJ2-5	-	TGCAGTGCTAGAGATGTGGGTTTCGAAAGGGAAGAGCAGCACTTC	CSARDVGFEREEQHF
TRBD2	TRBV5-4	TRBJ2-1	once	TGTGCCAGCAGCCAGGGTAGCGGGGGGTTAGATGAGCAGTTCTTC	CASSQGSGGLDEQFF
TRBD2	TRBV6-5	TRBJ2-1	-	TGTGCCAGCAGCCCTAGCGGGGGGGCGACTGGCAATGAGCAGTTCTTC	CASSPSGGATGNEQFF
-	TRBV6-2/TRBV6-3	TRBJ2-7	-	TGTGCCAGCAACACCGGTTCAGAAGCATCCTGCGAGCAGTACTTC	CASNTGSEASCEQYF
-	TRBV7-2	TRBJ2-7	few	TGTGCCAGCAGCACCCAACGGGGTAACGAGCAGTACTTC	CASSTQRGNEQYF
TRBD1	TRBV7-6	TRBJ2-5	once	TGTGCCTGCAGCTCCGAACCGGGACAGGGACGCCAAGAGACCCAGTACTTC	CACSSEPGQGRQETQYF
TRBD2	TRBV4-1	TRBJ2-2	-	TGCGCCAGCAGCGGGCTAGCGGGGTTCCCCGGGGAGCTGTTTTTT	CASSGLAGFPGELFF
TRBD1	TRBV5-1	TRBJ2-3	-	TGCGCCAGCACCCAGGGGGCGCGTTCAGATACGCAGTATTTT	CASTQGARSDTQYF
TRBD2	TRBV4-3	TRBJ2-1	-	TGCGCCAGCAGCGCCCGTAGCGGGGGGGCCAACAATGAGCAGTTCTTC	CASSARSGGANNEQFF
TRBD2	TRBV7-2	TRBJ2-3	-	TGTGCCAGCAGCTTTAGAGAGCGGGAGGAGGCAGATACGCAGTATTTT	CASSFREREEADTQYF
-	TRBV2	TRBJ1-6	-	TGTGCCAGCTTAGGGGCGTCCTATAATTCACCCCTCCACTTT	CASLGASYNSPLHF
TRBD2	TRBV4-1	TRBJ2-5	-	TGCGCCAGCAGCCAGAGCCCCCTAGCGGCGTACCAAGAGACCCAGTACTTC	CASSQSPLAAYQETQYF
-	TRBV7-9	TRBJ1-6	-	TGTGCCAGCAGCTTAACAAACGCGGGGAATTCACCCCTCCACTTT	CASSLTNAGNSPLHF
-	TRBV7-2	TRBJ2-2	-	TGTGCCAGCAGCCGGAGGTCAGTCGGGGAGCTGTTTTTT	CASSRRSVGELFF
-	TRBV2	TRBJ2-3	few	TGTGCCAGCAGTGAGGGGTTTGACACCCTCACAGATACGCAGTATTTT	CASSEGFDTLTDTQYF
TRBD1	TRBV29-1	TRBJ2-1	-	TGCAGCGTTGAAGATAGGTCGGGACAGGGGTACAATGAGCAGTTCTTC	CSVEDRSGQGYNEQFF
TRBD2	TRBV6-5	TRBJ2-1	few	TGTGCCAGCAGTAGGGAGCTAGCGGGGAATGAGCAGTTCTTC	CASSRELAGNEQFF
TRBD2	TRBV5-1	TRBJ2-1	-	TGCGCCAGCAGTTGGACTAGCGGGGGGGTTTATGAGCAGTTCTTC	CASSWTSGGVYEQFF
-	TRBV6-2/TRBV6-3	TRBJ2-7	-	TGTGCCAGCAGTTATTACAGTCGGGAAGAGCAGTACTTC	CASSYYSREEQYF
TRBD2	TRBV7-2	TRBJ2-7	-	TGTGCCAGCAGCTCCTGGACTAGCTCAACCTACGAGCAGTACTTC	CASSSWTSSTYEQYF
-	TRBV27	TRBJ2-4	-	TGTGCCAGCAGTTTCTTAGCTGAGAGAAACATTCAGTACTTC	CASSFLAERNIQYF
-	TRBV11-2	TRBJ2-7	few	TGTGCCAGCAGCTTAGAACGGGACCTCTCCTACGAGCAGTACTTC	CASSLERDLSYEQYF
-	TRBV7-2	TRBJ2-1	few	TGTGCCAGCAGCGAAGCCGGGACTTACAATGAGCAGTTCTTC	CASSEAGTYNEQFF
TRBD2	TRBV27	TRBJ2-3	-	TGTGCCAGCAGTGCACTGACTAGCGGGGGGTTCACAGATACGCAGTATTTT	CASSALTSGGFTDTQYF
TRBD1	TRBV12-3/TRBV12-4	TRBJ1-4	-	TGTGCCAGCAGTTTGCTGGACAGGGGAGTAGAAAAACTGTTTTTT	CASSLLDRGVEKLFF
TRBD1	TRBV12-3/TRBV12-4	TRBJ2-3	few	TGTGCCAGCAGTGATGGACAGGTACCAGATACGCAGTATTTT	CASSDGQVPDTQYF
-	TRBV20-1	TRBJ1-1	-	TGCAGTGCTAGAGTGCAGAGAGACACTGAAGCTTTCTTT	CSARVQRDTEAFF
-	TRBV29-1	TRBJ2-3	few	TGCAGCGTTGACCCGACAGGTCTCACCCCCACAGATACGCAGTATTTT	CSVDPTGLTPTDTQYF
-	TRBV27	TRBJ1-2	-	TGTGCCAGCAGTTTAAGGGGCACCCAAAGGGACTATGGCTACACCTTC	CASSLRGTQRDYGYTF
TRBD2	TRBV20-1	TRBJ2-3	few	TGCAGTGCTAACCGAGCGGGGGTTAGCACAGATACGCAGTATTTT	CSANRAGVSTDTQYF
-	TRBV12-3/TRBV12-4	TRBJ1-6	few	TGTGCCAGCAGTTTAGGGCATTCACCCCTCCACTTT	CASSLGHSPLHF
TRBD1	TRBV7-6	TRBJ2-3	-	TGTGCCAGCAGCTTATTGTTCCTTGGACAGGGAAGCACAGATACGCAGTATTTT	CASSLLFLGQGSTDTQYF
-	TRBV10-3	TRBJ2-1	-	TGTGCCATCAGCCCCTTGTCGGCAAATGAGCAGTTCTTC	CAISPLSANEQFF
-	TRBV29-1	TRBJ2-6	-	TGCAGCGTTAAAGGGGCTCGCTCTGGGGCCAACGTCCTGACTTTC	CSVKGARSGANVLTF
-	TRBV27	TRBJ2-1	-	TGTGCCAGCAACAGTAACAATGAGCAGTTCTTC	CASNSNNEQFF
-	TRBV4-2	TRBJ1-1	-	TGTGCCAGCAGCCTACCCGCGGGGGAGGGCACTGAAGCTTTCTTT	CASSLPAGEGTEAFF
-	TRBV25-1	TRBJ2-5	-	TGTGCCAGCAAGTACCCGGGACACCAAGAGACCCAGTACTTC	CASKYPGHQETQYF
-	TRBV9	TRBJ2-5	-	TGTGCCAGCAGCGTAGTCCCCAGGCCCCAAGAGACCCAGTACTTC	CASSVVPRPQETQYF
TRBD1	TRBV19	TRBJ1-5	-	TGTGCCAGTAGTGCACCCCCGGGACAGACCTTAAATCAGCCCCAGCATTTT	CASSAPPGQTLNQPQHF
TRBD2	TRBV20-1	TRBJ2-1	-	TGCAGTGCTAGAGACATAGCGGGAGGAGATTACAATGAGCAGTTCTTC	CSARDIAGGDYNEQFF
-	TRBV7-6	TRBJ2-7	few	TGTGCCAGCAGCTTAGAATCCAGGGGCGAGCAGTACTTC	CASSLESRGEQYF